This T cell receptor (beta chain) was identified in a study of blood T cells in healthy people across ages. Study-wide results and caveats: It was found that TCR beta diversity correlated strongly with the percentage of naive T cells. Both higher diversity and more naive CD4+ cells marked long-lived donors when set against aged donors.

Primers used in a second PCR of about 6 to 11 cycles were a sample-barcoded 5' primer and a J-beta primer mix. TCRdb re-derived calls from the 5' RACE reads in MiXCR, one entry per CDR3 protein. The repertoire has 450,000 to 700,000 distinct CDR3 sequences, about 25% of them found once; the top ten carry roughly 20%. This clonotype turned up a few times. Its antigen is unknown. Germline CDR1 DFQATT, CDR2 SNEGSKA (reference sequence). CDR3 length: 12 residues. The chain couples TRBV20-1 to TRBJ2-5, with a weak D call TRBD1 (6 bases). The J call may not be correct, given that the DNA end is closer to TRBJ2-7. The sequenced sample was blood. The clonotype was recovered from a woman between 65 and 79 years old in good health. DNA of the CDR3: TGCAGTGCTACCCCGAGGGGGTACGAGCAGTACTTC. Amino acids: CSATPRGYEQYF.